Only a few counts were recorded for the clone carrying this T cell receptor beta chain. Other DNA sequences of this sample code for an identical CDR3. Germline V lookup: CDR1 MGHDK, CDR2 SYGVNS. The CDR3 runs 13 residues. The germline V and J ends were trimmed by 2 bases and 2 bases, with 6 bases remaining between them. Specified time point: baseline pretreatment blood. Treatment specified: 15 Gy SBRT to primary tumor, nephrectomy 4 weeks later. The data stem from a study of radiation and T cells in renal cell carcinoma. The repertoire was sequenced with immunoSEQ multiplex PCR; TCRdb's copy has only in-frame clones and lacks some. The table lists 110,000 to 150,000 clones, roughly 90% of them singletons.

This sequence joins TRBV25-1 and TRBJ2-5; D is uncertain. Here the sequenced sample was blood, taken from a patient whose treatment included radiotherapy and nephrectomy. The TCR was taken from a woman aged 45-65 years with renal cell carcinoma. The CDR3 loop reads CASSETPQETQYF. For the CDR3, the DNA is TGTGCCAGCAGTGAAACTCCTCAAGAGACCCAGTACTTC.